This T cell receptor beta chain was identified during a study of blood T cell repertoires in COVID-19. Study as a whole: Sample material is recorded as cDNA or gDNA derived from T cells, B-cell-depleted T cells, or PBMCs.

With V trimmed by 3 bases and J by 0 bases, 5 bases remained unmatched. Germline assignment: CDR1 PRHDT and CDR2 FYEKMQ (reference sequence). The CDR3 extends over 18 amino acids. This clone was seen a single time. Original processing notes: For nucleated cells, counts were estimated from reference gene primer amplification. Here immunoSEQ multiplex PCR was the method, and the copy in TCRdb shows in-frame clones only, minus some. V, J and clone size reflect that table, while D and trimming were determined from the DNA. The sample holds about 670,000 clones, 75% to 90% seen once. This sequence joins TRBV13 and TRBJ2-6; TRBD2 matches at 10 bases. The sample taken for sequencing was peripheral blood. This TCR was sampled from a woman younger than 30 with acute or convalescent COVID-19. This chain's CDR3 is CASSFGLADSSGANVLTF. The CDR3 bases are TGTGCCAGCAGCTTCGGACTAGCGGACTCCTCTGGGGCCAACGTCCTGACTTTC.